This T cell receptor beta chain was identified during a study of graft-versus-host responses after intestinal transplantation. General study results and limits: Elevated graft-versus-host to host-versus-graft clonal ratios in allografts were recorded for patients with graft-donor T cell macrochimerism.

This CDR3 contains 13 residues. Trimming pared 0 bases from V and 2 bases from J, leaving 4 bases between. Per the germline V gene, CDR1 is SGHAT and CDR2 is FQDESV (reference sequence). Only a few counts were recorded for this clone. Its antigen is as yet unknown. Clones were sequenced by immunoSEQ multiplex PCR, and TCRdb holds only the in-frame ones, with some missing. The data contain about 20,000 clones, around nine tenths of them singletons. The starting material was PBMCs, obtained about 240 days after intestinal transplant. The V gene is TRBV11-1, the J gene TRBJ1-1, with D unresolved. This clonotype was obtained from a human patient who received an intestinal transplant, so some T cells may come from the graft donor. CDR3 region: CASSLAANTEAFF. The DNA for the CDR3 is TGTGCCAGCAGCTTAGCCGCAAACACTGAAGCTTTCTTT.